This TCR beta chain was identified during a study of blood T cell repertoires in COVID-19. Germline CDR1 reads DFQATT; CDR2 reads SNEGSKA (reference sequence). The CDR3 is 18 residues long. V was clipped by 3 bases and J by 1 base; unmatched bases: 15. This clone was observed a handful of times. Profiling relied on immunoSEQ multiplex PCR, and the TCRdb table lists in-frame clones only, not all of them. The sample holds more than 250,000 clones, over 75% seen once. The chain joins TRBV20-1 to TRBJ1-1; 9 bases align to TRBD1. Sequenced: PBMCs or T cells enriched from blood (not recorded which). The origin of this receptor is a woman in her thirties who had recovered from COVID-19. For the CDR3, the DNA is TGCAGTGCTAGTGCCTGGGTGACCCCGGGACAGGGGAACACTGAAGCTTTCTTT. This gives the protein CSASAWVTPGQGNTEAFF.